Listed below are T cell receptor beta chains from one sample, sequenced in a study of sequential checkpoint blockade in melanoma. Produced via immunoSEQ multiplex PCR; TCRdb's table is partial and in-frame only. The table shows more than 2,000 clones, with about a fifth occurring only once. Sequencing was performed on tumor tissue (inferred from file names), taken from a patient given nivolumab and ipilimumab in sequence. These receptors all come from a human donor with melanoma. Both conserved end residues are part of each CDR3. The D gene is left open where the match is weak. Not all rows give a size; the values are once, few, many and, for expanded clones, a class.

clone size: many
V gene: TRBV11-3
D gene: NA
J gene: TRBJ2-3
CDR3 protein: CASSLGGRGTDTQYF
CDR3 DNA: TGTGCCAGCAGCTTAGGTGGCAGGGGCACAGATACGCAGTATTTT

clone size: once
V gene: TRBV19
D gene: NA
J gene: TRBJ2-7
CDR3 protein: CASSVPGTPTCF
CDR3 DNA: TGTGCCAGTAGTGTCCCAGGAACTCCGACTTGTTTC

clone size: medium-sized
V gene: TRBV11-3
D gene: NA
J gene: TRBJ2-7
CDR3 protein: CASSLEVQRYEQYF
CDR3 DNA: TGTGCCAGCAGCTTAGAGGTTCAGCGTTACGAGCAGTACTTC

clone size: NA
V gene: TRBV28
D gene: TRBD1
J gene: TRBJ2-3
CDR3 protein: CASSLMGTGDGADTQYF
CDR3 DNA: TGTGCCAGCAGTTTAATGGGGACAGGGGATGGGGCAGATACGCAGTATTTT

clone size: medium-sized
V gene: TRBV11-3
D gene: NA
J gene: TRBJ1-5
CDR3 protein: CASSQVQEGNQPQHF
CDR3 DNA: TGTGCCAGCAGCCAAGTTCAGGAAGGCAATCAGCCCCAGCATTTT

clone size: NA
V gene: TRBV18
D gene: NA
J gene: TRBJ2-7
CDR3 protein: CASSPATGSYEQYF
CDR3 DNA: TGTGCCAGCTCACCGGCAACGGGCTCCTACGAGCAGTACTTC

clone size: NA
V gene: TRBV19
D gene: NA
J gene: TRBJ2-3
CDR3 protein: CASRLGLRSTDTQYF
CDR3 DNA: TGTGCCAGTAGACTGGGACTCCGTAGCACAGATACGCAGTATTTT

clone size: NA
V gene: TRBV6-8
D gene: NA
J gene: TRBJ2-3
CDR3 protein: CASSDSEVLTASDTQYF
CDR3 DNA: TGTGCCAGCAGTGACTCGGAAGTCCTCACGGCGTCTGATACGCAGTATTTT

clone size: NA
V gene: TRBV10-2
D gene: NA
J gene: TRBJ1-5
CDR3 protein: CASMFDGISNQPQHF
CDR3 DNA: TGCGCCAGCATGTTCGACGGCATTAGCAATCAGCCCCAGCATTTT

clone size: NA
V gene: TRBV19
D gene: NA
J gene: TRBJ1-5
CDR3 protein: CASSIRKNQPQHF
CDR3 DNA: TGTGCCAGTAGTATCCGGAAAAATCAGCCCCAGCATTTT

clone size: NA
V gene: TRBV18
D gene: TRBD1
J gene: TRBJ1-1
CDR3 protein: CASSPGDRVNTEAFF
CDR3 DNA: TGTGCCAGCTCACCAGGGGACAGGGTGAACACTGAAGCTTTCTTT

clone size: large
V gene: TRBV18
D gene: NA
J gene: TRBJ1-1
CDR3 protein: CASSPGNTGMNTEAFF
CDR3 DNA: TGTGCCAGCTCACCGGGGAACACAGGGATGAACACTGAAGCTTTCTTT

clone size: NA
V gene: TRBV6-8
D gene: NA
J gene: TRBJ1-1
CDR3 protein: CASSYSKVNTEAFF
CDR3 DNA: TGTGCCAGCAGTTACTCGAAAGTGAACACTGAAGCTTTCTTT

clone size: NA
V gene: TRBV4-1
D gene: NA
J gene: TRBJ1-5
CDR3 protein: CASSQNLGGLRQPQHF
CDR3 DNA: TGCGCCAGCAGCCAAAATTTAGGGGGGTTACGGCAGCCCCAGCATTTT

clone size: few
V gene: TRBV28
D gene: TRBD1
J gene: TRBJ2-1
CDR3 protein: CASSRGQDNEQFF
CDR3 DNA: TGTGCCAGCAGCCGGGGACAGGACAATGAGCAGTTCTTC

clone size: NA
V gene: TRBV30
D gene: TRBD2
J gene: TRBJ2-7
CDR3 protein: CAWSVLEGGIYEQYF
CDR3 DNA: TGTGCCTGGAGTGTACTGGAGGGAGGGATCTACGAGCAGTACTTC

clone size: few
V gene: TRBV11-3
D gene: NA
J gene: TRBJ2-7
CDR3 protein: CASSLGFLGSGSYEQYF
CDR3 DNA: TGTGCCAGCAGCTTAGGGTTCCTTGGGTCCGGGAGCTACGAGCAGTACTTC

clone size: few
V gene: TRBV19
D gene: NA
J gene: TRBJ2-1
CDR3 protein: CASSKLDPGRNEQFF
CDR3 DNA: TGTGCCAGTAGTAAATTAGACCCAGGCAGGAATGAGCAGTTCTTC

clone size: medium-sized
V gene: TRBV11-3
D gene: NA
J gene: TRBJ1-3
CDR3 protein: CASEDRSSGNTIYF
CDR3 DNA: TGTGCCAGCGAAGACAGAAGCTCTGGAAACACCATATATTTT

clone size: NA
V gene: TRBV19
D gene: TRBD1
J gene: TRBJ2-7
CDR3 protein: CATKGIGGDLDEQYF
CDR3 DNA: TGTGCCACCAAAGGGATAGGGGGCGACCTCGACGAGCAGTACTTC

clone size: NA
V gene: TRBV30
D gene: NA
J gene: TRBJ2-1
CDR3 protein: CAHSRGGAGVEQFF
CDR3 DNA: TGTGCCCACTCTAGGGGGGGTGCCGGGGTTGAGCAGTTCTTC

clone size: few
V gene: TRBV6-8
D gene: TRBD1
J gene: TRBJ2-3
CDR3 protein: CASRQRGQGPDTQYF
CDR3 DNA: TGTGCCAGCAGACAACGGGGACAGGGACCCGATACGCAGTATTTT

clone size: few
V gene: TRBV29-1
D gene: TRBD1
J gene: TRBJ2-3
CDR3 protein: CSVEIGTVQTDTQYF
CDR3 DNA: TGCAGCGTAGAAATAGGGACAGTACAGACAGATACGCAGTATTTT

clone size: NA
V gene: TRBV19
D gene: NA
J gene: TRBJ1-1
CDR3 protein: CASSIRGVELEAFF
CDR3 DNA: TGTGCCAGTAGTATAAGGGGGGTCGAACTTGAAGCTTTCTTT